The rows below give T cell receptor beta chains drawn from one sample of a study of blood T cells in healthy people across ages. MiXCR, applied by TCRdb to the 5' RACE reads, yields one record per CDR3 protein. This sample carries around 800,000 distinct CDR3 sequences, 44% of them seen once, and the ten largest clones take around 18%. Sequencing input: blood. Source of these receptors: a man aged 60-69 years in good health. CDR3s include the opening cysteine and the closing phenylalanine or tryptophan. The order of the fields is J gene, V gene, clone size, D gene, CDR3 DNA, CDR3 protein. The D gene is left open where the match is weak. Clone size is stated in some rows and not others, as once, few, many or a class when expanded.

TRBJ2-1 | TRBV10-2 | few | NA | TGCGCCAGTCTTCCGGGGGGCAGGGTAGGCAATGAGCAGTTCTTC | CASLPGGRVGNEQFF
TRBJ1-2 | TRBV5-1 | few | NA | TGCGCCAGCAGCCTGGGACCGGGGGGCAATGGCTACACCTTC | CASSLGPGGNGYTF
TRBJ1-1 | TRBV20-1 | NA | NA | TGCAGTGTCCCACTGCTGGCTGAAGCTTTCTTT | CSVPLLAEAFF
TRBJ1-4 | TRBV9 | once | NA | TGTGCCAGCAGCGTAGGGGGGCGGTCCCCAAATGAAAAACTGTTTTTT | CASSVGGRSPNEKLFF
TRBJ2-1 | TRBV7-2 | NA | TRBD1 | TGTGCCAGCAGCTCGGGACAGGGGAAGACCAATGAGCAGTTCTTC | CASSSGQGKTNEQFF
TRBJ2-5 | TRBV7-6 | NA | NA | TGTGCCAGCAGCTGGACGGGGGGCAACCAAGAGACCCAGTACTTC | CASSWTGGNQETQYF
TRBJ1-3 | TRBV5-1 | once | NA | TGCGCCAGCAGCTTGGTAGGCCGCAACTCTGGAAACACCATATATTTT | CASSLVGRNSGNTIYF
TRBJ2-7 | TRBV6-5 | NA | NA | TGTGCCAGCAGTTCCACAGGGCAGAGGTACGAGCAGTACTTC | CASSSTGQRYEQYF
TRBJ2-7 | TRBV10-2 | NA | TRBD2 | TGCGCCAGCAGCCTTGGGACTAGCGGGGACTACTACGAGCAGTACTTC | CASSLGTSGDYYEQYF
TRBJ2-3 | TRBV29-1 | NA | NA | TGCAGCGTTGTCCGAGGCGATACGCAGTCTTTT | CSVVRGDTQSF
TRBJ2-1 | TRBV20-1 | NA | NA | TGCAGTGCTACGACAGGAGCCCATAGAGATGAGCAGTTCTTC | CSATTGAHRDEQFF
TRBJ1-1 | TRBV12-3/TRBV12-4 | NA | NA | TGTGCCAGCAGTTTAGCTAAGGCCAGTGCTTTCTTT | CASSLAKASAFF
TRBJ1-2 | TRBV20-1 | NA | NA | TGCAGTGCTGGAGCTCCGGGACACAAAGGGCACTATGGCTACACCTTC | CSAGAPGHKGHYGYTF
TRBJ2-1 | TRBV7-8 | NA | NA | TGTGCCAGCAGCTTAGAGGCAGGGGCCGGCAATGAGCAGTTCTTC | CASSLEAGAGNEQFF
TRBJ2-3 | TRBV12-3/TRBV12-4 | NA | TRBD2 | TGTGCCAGCAGTCCTAGGACTAGATCCACAGATACGCAGTATTTT | CASSPRTRSTDTQYF
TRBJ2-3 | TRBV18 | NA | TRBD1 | TGTGCCAGCTCACCGGGGACAGGGCTGAACACAGATACGCAGTATTTT | CASSPGTGLNTDTQYF
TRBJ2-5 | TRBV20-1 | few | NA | TGCAGTGCTAGAGATGGGCTAGCCGGGGAGACCCAGTACTTC | CSARDGLAGETQYF
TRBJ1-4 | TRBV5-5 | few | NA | TGTGCCAGCAGCTCTTTAGTTGCAACTAATGAAAAACTGTTTTTT | CASSSLVATNEKLFF
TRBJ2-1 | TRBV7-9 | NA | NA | TGTGCCAGCAGCCCAAATCGGCGCAACTTCAATGAGCAGTTCTTC | CASSPNRRNFNEQFF
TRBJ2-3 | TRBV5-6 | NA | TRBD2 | TGTGCCAGCAGCTTGATTCCCCATGATGCGGGGGTGTGGGATACGCAGTATTTT | CASSLIPHDAGVWDTQYF
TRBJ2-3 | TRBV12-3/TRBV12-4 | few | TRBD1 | TGTGCCAGCAGTCAAACCGGGACAGGTCGCACAGATACGCAGTATTTT | CASSQTGTGRTDTQYF
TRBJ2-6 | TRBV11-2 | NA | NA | TGTGCCAGCGGGGGGTTGATTTCTGGGGCCAACGTCCTGACTTTC | CASGGLISGANVLTF
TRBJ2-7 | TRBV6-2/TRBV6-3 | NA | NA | TGTGCCAGCGGTTGGGGATGCGAGCAGTACTTC | CASGWGCEQYF
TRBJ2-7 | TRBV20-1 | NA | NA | TGCAGTGCAGACGCTCGCATCAGGGTTTCGAACGAGCAGTACTTC | CSADARIRVSNEQYF
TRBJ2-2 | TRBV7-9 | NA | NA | TGTGCCAGCAGCGATTATACAGGGATTGACACCGGGGAGCTGTTTTTT | CASSDYTGIDTGELFF
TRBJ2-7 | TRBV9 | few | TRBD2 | TGTGCCAGCAGCGTAGGGCTAGCGGGGGAGTCCTACGAGCAGTACTTC | CASSVGLAGESYEQYF
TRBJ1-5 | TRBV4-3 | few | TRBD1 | TGCGCCAGCAGCCAAGATCACACAGGGGAGGATCAGCCCCAGCATTTT | CASSQDHTGEDQPQHF
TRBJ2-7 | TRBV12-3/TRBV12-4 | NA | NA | TGTGCCAGCAGTCGCCGGCAGGGGAGCTACGAGCAGTACTTC | CASSRRQGSYEQYF
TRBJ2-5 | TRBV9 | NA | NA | TGTGCCAGCAGCGTAGCCGTCGGGACAGAGACCCAGTACTTC | CASSVAVGTETQYF
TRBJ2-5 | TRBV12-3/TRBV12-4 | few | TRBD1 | TGTGCCAGCAGTTTCCTCGGGACAGGTGGGCCGTTAAAGCAGTACTTC | CASSFLGTGGPLKQYF
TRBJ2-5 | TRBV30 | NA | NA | TGTGCCTGGAGCTCAGGGAGCTCTGGAGAGACCCAGTACTTC | CAWSSGSSGETQYF
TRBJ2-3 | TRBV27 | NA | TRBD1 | TGTGCCAGCAGATGGGACAGGAAAAGCACAGATACGCAGTATTTT | CASRWDRKSTDTQYF
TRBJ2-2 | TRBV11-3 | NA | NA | TGTGCCAGCAGACCCGGAAGGGTGGCCGGGGAGCTGTTTTTT | CASRPGRVAGELFF
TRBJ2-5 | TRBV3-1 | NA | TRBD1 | TGTGCCAGCAGCCCCGACAGGGTCGGGACCCAGTACTTC | CASSPDRVGTQYF
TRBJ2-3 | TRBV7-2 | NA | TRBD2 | TGTGCCAGCAGCCGAAGGACTAGCGGCACAGATACGCAGTATTTT | CASSRRTSGTDTQYF
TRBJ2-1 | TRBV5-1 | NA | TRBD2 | TGTGCCAGCAGTTTAGGGGCTAGCGGGGGCTACAATGAGCAGTTCTTC | CASSLGASGGYNEQFF
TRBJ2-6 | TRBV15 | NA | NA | TGTGCCACCAGCAGAGAGACTGCACTTGGGGCCAACGTCCTGACTTTC | CATSRETALGANVLTF
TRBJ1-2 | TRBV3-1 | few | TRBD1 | TGTGCCAGCAGCCAAGGGGGGACAGGGCATGGCTACACCTTC | CASSQGGTGHGYTF
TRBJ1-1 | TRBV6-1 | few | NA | TGTGCCAGCAAATCCCTCACTGAAGCTTTCTTT | CASKSLTEAFF
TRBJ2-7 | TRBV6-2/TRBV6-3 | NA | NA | TGTGCCAGCAGTTACCCCGGCAGTCGCTCCTACGAGCAGTACTTC | CASSYPGSRSYEQYF
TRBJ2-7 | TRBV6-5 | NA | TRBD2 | TGTGCCAGCAGCATTAGCGGGGCGCCATCCTACGAGCAGTACTTC | CASSISGAPSYEQYF
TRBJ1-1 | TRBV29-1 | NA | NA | TGCAGCGTTTTAGCCCCCCTGGGGAACACTGAAGCTTTCTTT | CSVLAPLGNTEAFF